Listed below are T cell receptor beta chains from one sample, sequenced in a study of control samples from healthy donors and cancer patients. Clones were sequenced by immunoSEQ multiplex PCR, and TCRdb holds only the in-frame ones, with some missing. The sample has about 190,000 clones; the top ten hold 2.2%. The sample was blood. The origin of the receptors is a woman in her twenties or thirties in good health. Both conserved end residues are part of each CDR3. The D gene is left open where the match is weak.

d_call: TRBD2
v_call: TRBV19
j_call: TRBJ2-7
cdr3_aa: CASLFSRVGLAGESSYEQYF
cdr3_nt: TGTGCCAGTCTCTTTAGTCGAGTGGGACTAGCGGGGGAAAGCTCCTACGAGCAGTACTTC

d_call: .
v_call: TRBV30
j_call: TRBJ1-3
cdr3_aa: CAWSQGQSSGNTIYF
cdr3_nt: TGTGCCTGGAGTCAGGGCCAGAGCTCTGGAAACACCATATATTTT

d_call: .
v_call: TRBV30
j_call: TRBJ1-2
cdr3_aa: CAWSQQGGGYTF
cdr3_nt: TGTGCCTGGAGTCAACAGGGAGGTGGCTACACCTTC

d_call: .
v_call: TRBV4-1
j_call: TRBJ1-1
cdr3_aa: CASSRRNTNTEAFF
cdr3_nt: TGCGCCAGCAGCCGCCGAAATACGAACACTGAAGCTTTCTTT

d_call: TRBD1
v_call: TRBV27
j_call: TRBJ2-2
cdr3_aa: CASSPRQGSKKYTGELFF
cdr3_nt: TGTGCCAGCAGTCCCAGACAGGGCTCTAAAAAGTACACCGGGGAGCTGTTTTTT

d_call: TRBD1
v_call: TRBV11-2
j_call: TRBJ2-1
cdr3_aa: CASSLVLQGELNEQFF
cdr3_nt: TGTGCCAGCAGCTTAGTTCTACAGGGGGAGTTGAATGAGCAGTTCTTC

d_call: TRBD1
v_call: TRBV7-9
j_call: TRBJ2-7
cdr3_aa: CASSLMSGQGDREQYF
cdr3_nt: TGTGCCAGCAGCTTAATGTCCGGACAGGGGGACCGGGAGCAGTACTTC

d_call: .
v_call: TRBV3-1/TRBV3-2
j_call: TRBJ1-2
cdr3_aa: CASSPDAGHGYTF
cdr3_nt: TGTGCCAGCAGCCCGGACGCCGGCCACGGCTACACCTTC

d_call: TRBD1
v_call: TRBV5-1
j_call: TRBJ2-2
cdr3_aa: CASSPGQGNTGELFF
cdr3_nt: TGCGCCAGCAGCCCGGGACAGGGCAACACCGGGGAGCTGTTTTTT

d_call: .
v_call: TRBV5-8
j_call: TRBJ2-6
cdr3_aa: CASSLVISGANVLTF
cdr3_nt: TGTGCCAGCAGCTTGGTGATCTCTGGGGCCAACGTCCTGACTTTC

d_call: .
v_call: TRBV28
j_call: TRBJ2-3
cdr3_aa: CASRGASASTDTQYF
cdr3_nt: TGTGCCAGCAGGGGGGCTAGCGCAAGCACAGATACGCAGTATTTT